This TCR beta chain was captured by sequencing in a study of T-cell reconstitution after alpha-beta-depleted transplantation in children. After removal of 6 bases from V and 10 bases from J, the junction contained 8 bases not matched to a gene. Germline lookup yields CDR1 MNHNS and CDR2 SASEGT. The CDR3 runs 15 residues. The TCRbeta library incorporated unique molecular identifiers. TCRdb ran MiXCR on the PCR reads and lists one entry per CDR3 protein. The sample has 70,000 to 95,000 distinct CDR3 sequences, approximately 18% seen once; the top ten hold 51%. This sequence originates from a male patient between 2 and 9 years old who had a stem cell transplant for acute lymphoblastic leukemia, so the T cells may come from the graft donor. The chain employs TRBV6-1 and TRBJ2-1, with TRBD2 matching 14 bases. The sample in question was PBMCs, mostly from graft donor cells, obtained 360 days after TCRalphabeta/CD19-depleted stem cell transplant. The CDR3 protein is CASSSGTSGRTEQFF. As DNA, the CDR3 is TGTGCCAGCAGCTCCGGGACTAGCGGGAGAACCGAGCAGTTCTTC.